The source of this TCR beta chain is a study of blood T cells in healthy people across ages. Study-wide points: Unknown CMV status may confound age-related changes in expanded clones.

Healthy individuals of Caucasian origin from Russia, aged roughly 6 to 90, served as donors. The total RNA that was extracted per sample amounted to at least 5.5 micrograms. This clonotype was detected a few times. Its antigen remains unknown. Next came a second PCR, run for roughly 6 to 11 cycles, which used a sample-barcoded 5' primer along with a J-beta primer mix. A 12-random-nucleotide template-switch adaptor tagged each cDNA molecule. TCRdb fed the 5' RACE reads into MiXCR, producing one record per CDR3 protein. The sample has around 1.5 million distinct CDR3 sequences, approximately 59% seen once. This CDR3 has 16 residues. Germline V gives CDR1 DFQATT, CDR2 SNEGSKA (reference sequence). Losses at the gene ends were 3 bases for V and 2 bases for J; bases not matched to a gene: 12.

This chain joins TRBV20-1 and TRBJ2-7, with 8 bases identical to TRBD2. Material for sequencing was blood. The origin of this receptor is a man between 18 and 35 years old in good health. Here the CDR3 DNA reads TGCAGTGCTAGTTCTCTAGCGGGTGCGGCCCCCTACGAGCAGTACTTC. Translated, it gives CSASSLAGAAPYEQYF.